Following are 16 T cell receptor beta chains from one sample sequenced in a study of cytomegalovirus exposure and HLA in healthy donors. 60 Vbeta and 13 Jbeta primers were used in PCR. Measured with immunoSEQ multiplex PCR; TCRdb has only the in-frame clones, and not every one. This table has about 200,000 clones, more than 75% appearing once. The sequencing sample was made of PBMCs. All receptors derive from a male donor in good health and CMV-seronegative.

A note on this clone: Mismatch with germline at one junction end may stem from a read error. This chain links TRBV7-9 with TRBJ2-1; 10 positions agree with TRBD2. The CDR3 runs to 17 residues. Germline loops: CDR1 SEHNR, CDR2 FQNEAQ (reference sequence). For the CDR3, the DNA is TGTTCCAGCAGCTTAGCGTTCGGGACTAGCGAGTACAATGAGCAGTTCTTC. Encoded protein: CSSSLAFGTSEYNEQFF.

The chain links TRBV6-1 to TRBJ2-5, with 9 bases aligning to TRBD2. This CDR3 spans 13 amino acids. J lost 9 bases, V lost 4 bases, and 6 bases had no gene match. CDR1 and CDR2 (germline): MNHNS, SASEGT. The CDR3 DNA is TGTGCCAGCAGTGGTAGCGGGAGAGTGTCCCAGTACTTC. It yields the protein CASSGSGRVSQYF.

The chain has TRBV15 and TRBJ2-1, with D uncertain. The CDR3 has 15 amino acids. Trimming left V 1 base short and J 2 bases short, with 9 bases between. Germline CDR1 is LNHNV and CDR2 is YYDKDF (reference sequence). CDR3 region: CATSRGRGPYNEQFF. Written as DNA, the CDR3 is TGTGCCACCAGCAGAGGTCGCGGCCCCTACAATGAGCAGTTCTTC.

The gene calls are TRBV7-9 and TRBJ1-1, with a possible D match to TRBD1 (6 bases). CDR3 length: 15 residues. V gave up 5 bases and J gave up 0 bases, with 13 bases separating them. Per germline, CDR1 SEHNR and CDR2 FQNEAQ (reference sequence). In nucleotides, the CDR3 is TGTGCCAGCAGCGCAACCAGGGGTATGAACACTGAAGCTTTCTTT. Encoded protein: CASSATRGMNTEAFF.

This clone was observed a single time. The chain couples TRBV7-7 to TRBJ2-2, with 7 bases aligning to TRBD2. CDR3 length: 16 amino acids. Germline assignment: CDR1 SSHAT and CDR2 FNYEAQ (reference sequence). V lost 6 bases and J lost 3; bases outside the gene matches: 10. The CDR3 bases are TGTGCCAGCAGTCCCGTGCGGCTAGCGGACACCGGGGAGCTGTTTTTT. It yields the protein CASSPVRLADTGELFF.

V is TRBV28 and J is TRBJ1-1; TRBD1 is a possible D gene (5 bases). CDR1 and CDR2 (germline): MDHEN, SYDVKM. There are 16 residues in the CDR3. V was clipped by 5 bases and J by 5 bases, with 21 bases between them. In nucleotides, the CDR3 is TGTGCCAGCAGTCTACAGGACCGGCGGGGATATACTGAAGCTTTCTTT. This codes for CASSLQDRRGYTEAFF.

The chain links TRBV27 to TRBJ1-4; D gene ambiguous. The CDR3 is 15 amino acids. V was clipped by 6 bases and J by 3 bases, with 14 bases between them. Germline V CDR1 and CDR2: MNHEY, SMNVEV (reference sequence). In nucleotides, the CDR3 is TGTGCCAGCAGCCTCACGACTCACTCTAATGAAAAACTGTTTTTT. Translating gives CASSLTTHSNEKLFF. The whole variable domain, remainder taken from reference TRBV27 and TRBJ1-4, is EAQVTQNPRYLITVTGKKLTVTCSQNMNHEYMSWYRQDPGLGLRQIYYSMNVEVTDKGDVPEGYKVSRKEKRNFPLILESPSPNQTSLYFCASSLTTHSNEKLFFGSGTQLSVL.

V gene TRBV7-7 combines with J gene TRBJ1-4; the D is unclear. V dropped 11 bases and J dropped 8 bases, with 18 bases sitting between them. Germline values: CDR1 SSHAT, CDR2 FNYEAQ (reference sequence). This CDR3 comprises 13 residues. This CDR3 is CAVNTTRREKLFF. The CDR3 coding sequence is TGTGCCGTCAACACGACACGAAGAGAAAAACTGTTTTTT.

The chain carries TRBV27 and TRBJ2-3; 12 bases agree with TRBD2. V lost 4 bases and J lost 2; bases outside the gene matches: 10. CDR1 MNHEY and CDR2 SMNVEV come from the germline V gene (reference sequence). The CDR3 is 18 residues long. CDR3 residues: CASSSRTSGTISTDTQYF. The CDR3 bases are TGTGCCAGCAGTTCGAGGACTAGCGGGACAATCTCCACAGATACGCAGTATTTT.

The chain joins TRBV28 to TRBJ1-1; TRBD1 aligns across 9 bases. In germline, CDR1 is MDHEN, CDR2 SYDVKM. The CDR3 sequence is 16 residues long. V shed 3 bases, J shed 6 bases, and the junction held 11 bases outside the gene matches. CDR3 DNA sequence: TGTGCCAGCAGTTTGGCGGGGGACAGGGAAGGGCCTGAAGCTTTCTTT. Translated: CASSLAGDREGPEAFF.

The chain uses TRBV7-6 and TRBJ1-1, with 7 bases aligning to TRBD1. V trimming: 5 bases; J trimming: 1 base; junction bases outside the gene matches: 19. CDR1 is SGHVS and CDR2 is FNYEAQ in the germline V gene. The CDR3 is 19 residues long. The CDR3 loop is CASSQKPPGGIVGNTEAFF. The DNA for the CDR3 is TGTGCCAGCAGCCAAAAACCACCAGGGGGGATTGTGGGGAACACTGAAGCTTTCTTT.

Only a few counts were recorded for this clone. This chain joins TRBV11-1 and TRBJ2-1; 9 nucleotides line up with TRBD1. Losses at the gene ends were 6 bases for V and 7 bases for J; bases not matched to a gene: 13. This CDR3 is 16 amino acids long. Germline V CDR1 and CDR2: SGHAT, FQDESV (reference sequence). The CDR3 sequence: CASRHRPGQGPNEQFF. The CDR3 DNA sequence: TGTGCCAGCAGACACCGACCGGGACAGGGTCCGAATGAGCAGTTCTTC.

The rearrangement uses TRBV15 and TRBJ1-1, with D maybe TRBD1 (5 bases). The CDR3 covers 14 residues. V was cut by 0 bases and J by 3 bases, with 8 bases left in between. CDR1 LNHNV and CDR2 YYDKDF come from the germline V gene (reference sequence). CDR3 nucleotides: TGTGCCACCAGCAGAGAAGACAGCTACACTGAAGCTTTCTTT. This gives the protein CATSREDSYTEAFF.

V gene TRBV7-2 combines with J gene TRBJ2-7; 13 bases agree with TRBD2. Germline CDR1 is SGHTA and CDR2 is FQGNSA. The CDR3 extends over 16 amino acids. V dropped 5 bases and J dropped 0; count of bases not matched to a gene: 4. As DNA, the CDR3 is TGTGCCAGCAGCCCACGGACTAGCGGGGGCTCCTACGAGCAGTACTTC. Encoded protein: CASSPRTSGGSYEQYF.

The chain links TRBV27 to TRBJ1-5; 8 bases agree with TRBD1. Germline CDR1 reads MNHEY; CDR2 reads SMNVEV (reference sequence). This CDR3 is 16 amino acids long. J was trimmed by 6 bases and V by 3 bases; bases with no gene match: 10. For the CDR3, the DNA is TGTGCCAGCAGTTTCCGATTGGGGACAGGTTCTCAGCCCCAGCATTTT. The encoded protein is CASSFRLGTGSQPQHF.

This rearrangement joins TRBV28 to TRBJ2-7; 8 nucleotides align to TRBD1. CDR1 is MDHEN, CDR2 SYDVKM, per germline. The V and J ends lost 5 bases and 5 bases, in that order; junction bases with no gene match: 8. The CDR3 has 14 amino acids. CDR3 in amino acids: CASSPGQGIHEQYF. CDR3 bases: TGTGCCAGCAGTCCCGGACAGGGTATTCACGAGCAGTACTTC.